Below are 7 T cell receptor beta chains sequenced from a single sample in a study of CD8 T cells in ankylosing spondylitis. TCRdb redid the calling of the 5' RACE reads with MiXCR, one entry per CDR3 protein. The table includes a few hundred thousand distinct CDR3 sequences, over 9.5% detected once. Material: blood, either unsorted or a sorted T cell fraction (not recorded which). All receptors derive from a male donor with ankylosing spondylitis or in good health (not recorded which).

This chain links TRBV2 with TRBJ2-7; D may be TRBD2 (5 bases). This CDR3 is built from 12 residues. V gave up 8 bases and J gave up 5 bases, with 13 bases separating them. Germline values: CDR1 SNHLY, CDR2 FYNNEI. The CDR3 bases are TGTGCCAGCGGGAAGGACGGGGACGAGCAGTACTTC. It is translated as CASGKDGDEQYF.

This clonotype was observed at least ten times. V and J are TRBV20-1 and TRBJ1-5; 9 bases map to TRBD1. CDR1 and CDR2 (germline): DFQATT, SNEGSKA (reference sequence). V lost 0 bases to trimming and J lost 3 bases; unmatched junction nucleotides: 3. This CDR3 comprises 15 residues. The CDR3 region is CSARDWDRDNQPQHF. CDR3 bases: TGCAGTGCTAGAGATTGGGACAGGGACAATCAGCCCCAGCATTTT.

The chain has TRBV27 and TRBJ1-4; no clear D. The germline gives CDR1 MNHEY, CDR2 SMNVEV (reference sequence). This CDR3 is built from 14 residues. The V end was cut by 5 bases, the J end by 7 bases, with 14 bases between. As DNA, the CDR3 is TGTGCCAGCAGTCCCCGAGGGATAACTGAAAAACTGTTTTTT. It yields the protein CASSPRGITEKLFF. The complete variable domain, with remaining parts taken from reference TRBV27 and TRBJ1-4, reads EAQVTQNPRYLITVTGKKLTVTCSQNMNHEYMSWYRQDPGLGLRQIYYSMNVEVTDKGDVPEGYKVSRKEKRNFPLILESPSPNQTSLYFCASSPRGITEKLFFGSGTQLSVL.

Ten or more counts support this clonotype. The chain links TRBV10-3 to TRBJ2-7, with a possible D match to TRBD1 (7 bases). This CDR3 region has 13 residues. Germline values: CDR1 ENHRY, CDR2 SYGVKD. The ends were cut back, 6 bases at V and 5 bases at J, with 14 bases in the middle. CDR3 coding DNA: TGTGCCATCAGAGACAGGGAGGTGGACGAGCAGTACTTC. It specifies CAIRDREVDEQYF.

This clonotype was counted many times. The chain carries TRBV9 and TRBJ1-6, with TRBD1 matching 7 bases. The CDR3 extends over 15 amino acids. Germline V gives CDR1 SGDLS, CDR2 YYNGEE. V lost 0 bases, J lost 8 bases, and 5 bases stayed unmatched. The CDR3 DNA is TGTGCCAGCAGCGTAGATGGCAGGGGGGATTCACCCCTCCACTTT. Its protein product is CASSVDGRGDSPLHF.

This clonotype was seen at least ten times. This chain links TRBV7-2 with TRBJ2-6; perhaps TRBD2 as D (6 bases). V was clipped by 6 bases and J by 2 bases, with 17 bases between them. The V gene's germline CDR1 is SGHTA and CDR2 FQGNSA. This CDR3 region has 17 residues. The DNA of the CDR3 is TGTGCCAGCAGGACTCCGGGACTGCTGACTGGGGCCAACGTCCTGACTTTC. This gives the protein CASRTPGLLTGANVLTF.

This clonotype was seen repeatedly, ten times or more. The CDR3 region has the DNA TGCAGCGTTGAAGGGGGGTCTGGGGCCAACGTCCTGACTTTC. Translated, it gives CSVEGGSGANVLTF. This chain uses TRBV29-1 with TRBJ2-6, with D possibly being TRBD1 or TRBD2 (5 bases each). The CDR3 runs 14 residues. V dropped 1 base and J dropped 1 base, with 5 bases sitting between them. CDR1 SQVTM and CDR2 ANQGSEA come from the germline V gene.